Each of the 15 T cell receptor beta chains below was sequenced from the same sample in a study of blood T cell repertoires in COVID-19. Sequenced by immunoSEQ multiplex PCR; TCRdb stores in-frame clones only, minus some. Of about 160,000 clones listed, roughly 82% are singletons. The sample taken for sequencing was peripheral blood. The receptors derive from a woman aged 35 to 49 with COVID-19, enrolled during active disease.

This clone was picked up a small number of times. The chain's CDR3 is CASNRRGQSTDTQYF. In DNA, the CDR3 is TGTGCCAGTAATCGAAGAGGACAGTCCACAGATACGCAGTATTTT. The J gene is TRBJ2-3, the V gene TRBV19; possible D gene TRBD1, 6 bases. This CDR3 contains 15 residues. Trimming removed 7 bases from V and 2 bases from J, with 16 bases in between. In germline, CDR1 is LNHDA, CDR2 SQIVND (reference sequence).

V and J are TRBV29-1 and TRBJ2-2; tentative D call: TRBD1 (6 bases). The germline V and J ends were trimmed by 6 bases and 0 bases, with 14 bases remaining between them. The CDR3 consists of 15 residues. Germline CDR1 SQVTM, CDR2 ANQGSEA. The chain's CDR3 is CSVSQGSANTGELFF. For the CDR3, the DNA is TGCAGCGTAAGTCAGGGGTCCGCGAACACCGGGGAGCTGTTTTTT.

The rearrangement links TRBV10-3 to TRBJ2-6, with D perhaps matching TRBD1 (6 bases). Germline V gives CDR1 ENHRY, CDR2 SYGVKD. The length of the CDR3 is 15 residues. V was clipped by 6 bases and J by 4 bases, with 13 bases between them. The CDR3 nucleotides read TGTGCCATCAGCCCTACAGGGTCAGGGGCCAACGTCCTGACTTTC. Its translation is CAISPTGSGANVLTF.

The chain couples TRBV7-9 to TRBJ2-2; 11 bases line up with TRBD2. Looked up from germline, CDR1 is SEHNR and CDR2 is FQNEAQ (reference sequence). With 1 base clipped from V and 0 bases from J, the junction kept 4 bases outside the gene matches. The CDR3 sequence is 18 residues long. The CDR3, as DNA: TGTGCCAGCAGCTTAGGTTGGGGACTAGCGGCGAACACCGGGGAGCTGTTTTTT. This sequence encodes CASSLGWGLAANTGELFF.

V and J are TRBV10-1 and TRBJ2-7; 8 bases agree with TRBD2. V lost 4 bases and J lost 1; bases outside the gene matches: 6. The CDR3 is made up of 15 amino acids. The germline CDR1 and CDR2 sequences are WNHNN and SYGVQD (reference sequence). Here the CDR3 DNA reads TGCGCCAGCAGTGCGGGGGGGCTCGGATCCTACGAGCAGTACTTC. Protein sequence: CASSAGGLGSYEQYF.

The J gene is TRBJ1-1, the V gene TRBV2; 7 bases match TRBD1. CDR1 SNHLY and CDR2 FYNNEI come from the germline V gene. The CDR3 sequence is 12 residues long. The V segment lost 11 bases and the J segment 4 bases; nucleotides outside the gene matches: 7. CDR3 nucleotides: TGTGCCCGCTTGGGGACAGCCACTGAAGCTTTCTTT. Amino acids: CARLGTATEAFF.

The chain couples TRBV7-3 to TRBJ2-4; the D is unclear. This CDR3 has 15 amino acids. The V and J ends lost 2 bases and 5 bases respectively, with 13 bases between them. Looked up from germline, CDR1 is SGHTA and CDR2 is FQGTGA. The CDR3 nucleotides read TGTGCCAGCAGCTTACAAGGCGGAACCCAAAACATTCAGTACTTC. It specifies CASSLQGGTQNIQYF.

V usage is TRBV7-9 and J usage is TRBJ1-5, with TRBD1 as a possible D gene (6 bases). V lost 1 base and J 0 bases, leaving 13 bases between the germline ends. The germline CDR1 and CDR2 sequences are SEHNR and FQNEAQ (reference sequence). The CDR3 runs to 17 residues. In DNA form, the CDR3 reads TGTGCCAGCAGCTTAGGGGGGCTGGGGACTAGCAATCAGCCCCAGCATTTT. Protein sequence: CASSLGGLGTSNQPQHF. Combining the CDR3 with reference TRBV7-9 and TRBJ1-5 gives the whole variable domain DTGVSQNPRHKITKRGQNVTFRCDPISEHNRLYWYRQTLGQGPEFLTYFQNEAQLEKSRLLSDRFSAERPKGSFSTLEIQRTEQGDSAMYLCASSLGGLGTSNQPQHFGDGTRLSIL.

J is TRBJ1-4 and V is TRBV18; D remains unclear. This CDR3 is 15 amino acids long. Germline V gives CDR1 KGHSH, CDR2 LQKENI. The V gene lost 3 bases and the J gene lost 3 bases, with 11 bases spanning the gap. CDR3 protein: CASSPRGGANEKLFF. Written as DNA, the CDR3 is TGTGCCAGCTCACCGAGAGGAGGAGCTAATGAAAAACTGTTTTTT.

The V and J genes are TRBV6-4 and TRBJ2-3; no clear D. V was pared by 0 bases and J by 8 bases, with 9 bases between. Per germline, CDR1 MRHNA and CDR2 SNTAGT. The CDR3 spans 13 residues. The CDR3 DNA follows: TGTGCCAGCAGTGACTCCGAAACGGGTACGCAGTATTTT. Encoded protein: CASSDSETGTQYF.

The chain recombines TRBV5-1 with TRBJ2-3; 8 bases are shared with TRBD2. CDR3 length: 15 amino acids. The junction had 8 bases not matched to a gene; V was cut back by 4 bases and J by 4 bases. Germline V CDR1 and CDR2: SGHRS, YFSETQ. The CDR3 region is CASSPGLGGADTQYF. The CDR3 nucleotides read TGCGCCAGCAGCCCGGGACTAGGAGGAGCAGATACGCAGTATTTT.

CDR3 loop: CASSPNRPTDTQYF. The CDR3 region has the DNA TGTGCCAGCAGTCCCAACAGGCCCACAGATACGCAGTATTTT. The genes are TRBV3-1 (or the pseudogene TRBV3-2) and TRBJ2-3; D might be TRBD1 (5 bases). V gave up 6 bases and J gave up 2 bases, with 12 bases separating them. Per the germline V gene, CDR1 is LGHDT and CDR2 is YNNKEL (reference sequence). The CDR3 loop spans 14 amino acids.

This clone has just one count. The chain combines TRBV6-6 with TRBJ2-1, with D maybe TRBD1 (6 bases). The CDR3 totals 15 residues. Germline CDR1 reads MNHNY; CDR2 reads SVGAGI (reference sequence). The V end was cut by 5 bases, the J end by 7 bases, with 18 bases between. CDR3 protein: CASSPTRRDKNEQFF. CDR3 nucleotide sequence: TGTGCCAGCAGTCCTACTCGCCGGGACAAAAATGAGCAGTTCTTC.

J is TRBJ2-3 and V is TRBV4-2; possibly TRBD2 for D (7 bases). CDR3 length: 17 residues. Germline V gene sequence: CDR1 LGHNA, CDR2 YNFKEQ. Trimming left V 7 bases short and J 2 bases short, with 22 bases between. The CDR3 bases are TGTGCCAGCAAAACCTCGTTGAGGGGGGGCCTCACAGATACGCAGTATTTT. It codes for CASKTSLRGGLTDTQYF.

The rearrangement joins TRBV20-1 to TRBJ2-5; D is uncertain. The germline gives CDR1 DFQATT, CDR2 SNEGSKA (reference sequence). V was clipped by 3 bases and J by 6 bases, with 14 bases between them. The CDR3 extends over 13 amino acids. The CDR3 DNA follows: TGCAGTGCTAGTGCCACTATTTTGAAGACCCAGTACTTC. Translating it yields CSASATILKTQYF.